This TCR beta chain was found in a study of control samples from healthy donors and cancer patients. Clones were sequenced by immunoSEQ multiplex PCR, and TCRdb holds only the in-frame ones, with some missing. The sample lists almost 95,000 clones; 90% were seen once. This TCR derives from a woman aged 18-35 years in good health. Sequenced: blood.

The CDR3 coding sequence is TGTGCTAGTGGTTGGAAGACTAGCGGGGGGGAGGATTACTACGAGCAGTACTTC. This gives the protein CASGWKTSGGEDYYEQYF. The rearrangement links TRBV12-5 to TRBJ2-7; the match to TRBD2 covers 14 bases. Unmatched junction bases numbered 11, after V lost 4 bases and J lost 3 bases. CDR3 length: 18 residues. CDR1 is LGHNT and CDR2 is FRNRAP in the germline V gene.